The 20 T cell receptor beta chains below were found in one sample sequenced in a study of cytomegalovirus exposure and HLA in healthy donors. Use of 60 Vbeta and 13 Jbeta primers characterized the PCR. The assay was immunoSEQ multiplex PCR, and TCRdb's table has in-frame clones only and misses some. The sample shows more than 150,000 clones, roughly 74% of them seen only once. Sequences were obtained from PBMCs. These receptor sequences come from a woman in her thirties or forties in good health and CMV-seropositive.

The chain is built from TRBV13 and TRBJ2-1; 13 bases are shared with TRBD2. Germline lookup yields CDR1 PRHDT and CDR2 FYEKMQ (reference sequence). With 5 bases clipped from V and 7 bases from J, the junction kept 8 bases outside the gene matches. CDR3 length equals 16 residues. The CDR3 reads CASSPDGLAGENEQFF. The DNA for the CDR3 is TGTGCCAGCAGCCCAGACGGACTAGCGGGAGAAAATGAGCAGTTCTTC.

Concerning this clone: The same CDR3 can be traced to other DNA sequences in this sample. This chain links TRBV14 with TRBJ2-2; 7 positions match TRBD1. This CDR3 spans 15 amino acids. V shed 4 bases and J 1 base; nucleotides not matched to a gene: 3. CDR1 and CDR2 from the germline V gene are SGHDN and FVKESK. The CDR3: CASSRDSLNTGELFF. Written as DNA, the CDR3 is TGTGCCAGCAGCCGGGACAGTCTGAACACCGGGGAGCTGTTTTTT. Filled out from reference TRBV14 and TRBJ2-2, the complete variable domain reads EAGVTQFPSHSVIEKGQTVTLRCDPISGHDNLYWYRRVMGKEIKFLLHFVKESKQDESGMPNNRFLAERTGGTYSTLKVQPAELEDSGVYFCASSRDSLNTGELFFGEGSRLTVL.

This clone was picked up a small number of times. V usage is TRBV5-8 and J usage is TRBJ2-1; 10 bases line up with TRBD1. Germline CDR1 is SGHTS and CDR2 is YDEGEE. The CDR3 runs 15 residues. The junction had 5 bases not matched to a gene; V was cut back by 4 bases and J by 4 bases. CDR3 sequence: CASSAGTGAYNEQFF. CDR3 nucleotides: TGTGCCAGCAGCGCCGGGACAGGGGCATACAATGAGCAGTTCTTC.

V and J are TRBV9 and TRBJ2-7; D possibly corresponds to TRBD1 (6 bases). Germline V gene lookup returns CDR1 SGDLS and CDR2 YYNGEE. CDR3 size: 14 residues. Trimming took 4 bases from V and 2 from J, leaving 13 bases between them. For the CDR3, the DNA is TGTGCCAGCAGCCCGACAGGTTTAGCCTACGAGCAGTACTTC. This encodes CASSPTGLAYEQYF.

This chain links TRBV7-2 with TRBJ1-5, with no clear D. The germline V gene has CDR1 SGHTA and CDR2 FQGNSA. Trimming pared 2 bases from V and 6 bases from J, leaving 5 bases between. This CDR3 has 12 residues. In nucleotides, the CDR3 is TGTGCCAGCAGCTTACGGGGTCAGCCCCAGCATTTT. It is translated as CASSLRGQPQHF.

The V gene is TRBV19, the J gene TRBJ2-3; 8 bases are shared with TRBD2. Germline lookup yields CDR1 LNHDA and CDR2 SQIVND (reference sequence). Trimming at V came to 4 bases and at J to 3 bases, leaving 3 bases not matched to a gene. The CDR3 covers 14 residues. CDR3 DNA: TGTGCCAGTAGTACAGGACTAGCAACAGATACGCAGTATTTT. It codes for CASSTGLATDTQYF. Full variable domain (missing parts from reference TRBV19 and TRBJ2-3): DGGITQSPKYLFRKEGQNVTLSCEQNLNHDAMYWYRQDPGQGLRLIYYSQIVNDFQKGDIAEGYSVSREKKESFPLTVTSAQKNPTAFYLCASSTGLATDTQYFGPGTRLTVL.

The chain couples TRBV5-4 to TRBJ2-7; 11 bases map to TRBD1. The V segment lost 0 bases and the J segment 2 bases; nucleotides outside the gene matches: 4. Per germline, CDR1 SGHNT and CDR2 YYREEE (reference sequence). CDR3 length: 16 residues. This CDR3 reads CASSLGGTGGTYEQYF. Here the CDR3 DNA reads TGTGCCAGCAGCTTGGGGGGGACAGGGGGGACCTACGAGCAGTACTTC.

CDR3 coding DNA: TGCGCCAGCAGCTTGGGACAGCTGAATACGCAGTATTTT. Residues: CASSLGQLNTQYF. This chain uses TRBV5-1 with TRBJ2-3; D is perhaps TRBD1 (5 bases). CDR1 and CDR2 (germline): SGHRS, YFSETQ. The CDR3 runs to 13 residues. V gave up 0 bases and J gave up 7 bases, with 9 bases separating them.

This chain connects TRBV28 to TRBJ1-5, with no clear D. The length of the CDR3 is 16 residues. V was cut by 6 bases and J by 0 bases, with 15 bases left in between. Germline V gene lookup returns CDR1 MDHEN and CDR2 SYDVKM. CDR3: CASRIPLDYSNQPQHF. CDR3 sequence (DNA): TGTGCCAGCAGGATTCCCCTTGACTATAGCAATCAGCCCCAGCATTTT. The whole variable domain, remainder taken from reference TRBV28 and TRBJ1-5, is DVKVTQSSRYLVKRTGEKVFLECVQDMDHENMFWYRQDPGLGLRLIYFSYDVKMKEKGDIPEGYSVSREKKERFSLILESASTNQTSMYLCASRIPLDYSNQPQHFGDGTRLSIL.

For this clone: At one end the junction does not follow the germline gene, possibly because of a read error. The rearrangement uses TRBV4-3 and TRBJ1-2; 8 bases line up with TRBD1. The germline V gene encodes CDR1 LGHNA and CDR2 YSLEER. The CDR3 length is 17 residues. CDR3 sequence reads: CASSQEIGDRRYYGYTF. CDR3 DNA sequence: TGCGCCAGCAGCCAAGAGATTGGGGACAGGAGGTACTACGGCTACACCTTC.

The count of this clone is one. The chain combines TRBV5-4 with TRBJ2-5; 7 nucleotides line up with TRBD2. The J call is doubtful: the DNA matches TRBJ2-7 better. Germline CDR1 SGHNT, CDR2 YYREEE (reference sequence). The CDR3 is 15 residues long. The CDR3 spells CASSLRDYTASEQYF. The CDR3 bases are TGTGCCAGCAGCCTCCGGGACTACACCGCCAGCGAGCAGTACTTC.

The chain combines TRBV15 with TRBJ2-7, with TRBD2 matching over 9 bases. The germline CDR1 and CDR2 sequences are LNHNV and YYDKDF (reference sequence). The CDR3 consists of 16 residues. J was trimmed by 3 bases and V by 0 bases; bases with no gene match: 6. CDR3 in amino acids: CATSRDYSGRGYEQYF. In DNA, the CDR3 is TGTGCCACCAGCAGAGATTATAGCGGGAGAGGCTACGAGCAGTACTTC.

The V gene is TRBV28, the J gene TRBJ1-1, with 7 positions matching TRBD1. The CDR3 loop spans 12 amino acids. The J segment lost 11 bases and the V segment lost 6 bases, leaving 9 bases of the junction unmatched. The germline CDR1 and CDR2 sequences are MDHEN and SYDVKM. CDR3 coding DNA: TGTGCCAGCAGGCGCTTACAGGGGTCGGCTTTCTTT. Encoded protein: CASRRLQGSAFF. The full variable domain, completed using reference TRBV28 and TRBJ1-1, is DVKVTQSSRYLVKRTGEKVFLECVQDMDHENMFWYRQDPGLGLRLIYFSYDVKMKEKGDIPEGYSVSREKKERFSLILESASTNQTSMYLCASRRLQGSAFFGQGTRLTVV.

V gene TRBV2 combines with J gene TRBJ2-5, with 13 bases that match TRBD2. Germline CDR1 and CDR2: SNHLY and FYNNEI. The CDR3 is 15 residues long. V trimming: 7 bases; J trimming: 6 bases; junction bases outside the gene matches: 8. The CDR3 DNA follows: TGTGCCAGCACCACACTAGCGGGAGGGCCTAAGACCCAGTACTTC. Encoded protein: CASTTLAGGPKTQYF.

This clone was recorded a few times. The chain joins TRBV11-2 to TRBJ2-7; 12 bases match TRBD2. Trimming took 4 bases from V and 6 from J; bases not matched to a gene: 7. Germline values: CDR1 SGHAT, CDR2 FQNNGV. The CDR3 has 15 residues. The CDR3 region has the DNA TGTGCCAGCAGCTCAGCGACTAGCGGGAGACCCGAGCAGTACTTC. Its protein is CASSSATSGRPEQYF.

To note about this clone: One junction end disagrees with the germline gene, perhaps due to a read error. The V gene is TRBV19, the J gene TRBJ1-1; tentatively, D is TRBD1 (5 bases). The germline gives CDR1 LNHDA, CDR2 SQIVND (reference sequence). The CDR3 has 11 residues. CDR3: CASSIGGELIF. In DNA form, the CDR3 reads TGTGCCAGTAGTATAGGGGGGGAGCTGATCTTT. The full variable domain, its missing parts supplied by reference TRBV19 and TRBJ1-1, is DGGITQSPKYLFRKEGQNVTLSCEQNLNHDAMYWYRQDPGQGLRLIYYSQIVNDFQKGDIAEGYSVSREKKESFPLTVTSAQKNPTAFYLCASSIGGELIFGQGTRLTVV.

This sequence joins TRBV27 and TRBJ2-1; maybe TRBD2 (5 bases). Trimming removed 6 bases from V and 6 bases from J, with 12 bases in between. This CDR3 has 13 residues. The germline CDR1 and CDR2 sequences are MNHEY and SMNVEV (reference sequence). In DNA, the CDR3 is TGTGCCAGCAGCCCTCAGGCGGGCAATGAGCAGTTCTTC. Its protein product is CASSPQAGNEQFF.

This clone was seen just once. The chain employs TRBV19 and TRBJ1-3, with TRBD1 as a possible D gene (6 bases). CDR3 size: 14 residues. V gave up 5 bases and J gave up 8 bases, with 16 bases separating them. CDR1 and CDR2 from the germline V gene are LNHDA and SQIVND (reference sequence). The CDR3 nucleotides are TGTGCCAGTAGTGTTTCGACAGGAATGGACACCATATATTTT. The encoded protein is CASSVSTGMDTIYF.

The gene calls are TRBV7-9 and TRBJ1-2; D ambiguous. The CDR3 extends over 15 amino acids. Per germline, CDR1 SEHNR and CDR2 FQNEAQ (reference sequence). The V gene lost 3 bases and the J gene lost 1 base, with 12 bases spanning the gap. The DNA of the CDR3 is TGTGCCAGCAGCTTCCCCAGTTGGTTTAACTATGGCTACACCTTC. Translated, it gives CASSFPSWFNYGYTF. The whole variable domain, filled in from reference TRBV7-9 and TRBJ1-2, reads DTGVSQNPRHKITKRGQNVTFRCDPISEHNRLYWYRQTLGQGPEFLTYFQNEAQLEKSRLLSDRFSAERPKGSFSTLEIQRTEQGDSAMYLCASSFPSWFNYGYTFGSGTRLTVV.

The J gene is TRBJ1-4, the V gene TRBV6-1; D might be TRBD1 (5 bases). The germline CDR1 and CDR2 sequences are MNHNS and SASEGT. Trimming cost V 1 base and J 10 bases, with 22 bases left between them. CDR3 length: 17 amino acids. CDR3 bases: TGTGCCAGCAGTGAAGAGTTTGGTGGTACGGGGGAGCGAAAACTGTTTTTT. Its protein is CASSEEFGGTGERKLFF.